This T cell receptor (beta chain) was captured by sequencing in a study of cytomegalovirus exposure and HLA in healthy donors. Study-level points and caveats: In a later analysis, HLA-C alleles had the fewest associated TCRs, DRB1 alleles the most.

V lost 4 bases to trimming and J lost 2 bases; unmatched junction nucleotides: 6. Germline CDR1 and CDR2: SGHRS and YFSETQ. CDR3 size: 14 residues. Primers: 60 Vbeta forward and 13 Jbeta reverse. The protocol was immunoSEQ multiplex PCR, while the TCRdb copy is restricted to in-frame clones and leaves out a portion. The sample carries around 210,000 clones, approximately 85% recorded once. About this clone: What it binds is not known.

V usage is TRBV5-1 and J usage is TRBJ2-7; 7 bases align to TRBD1. The sequenced sample was PBMCs. The sequence came from a middle-aged woman in good health and CMV-seronegative. In DNA form, the CDR3 reads TGCGCCAGCAGCCCTGACAGGGCTGCCTACGAGCAGTACTTC. Amino acid sequence: CASSPDRAAYEQYF.